The present T cell receptor (beta chain) was sequenced within a study of T cells after yellow fever vaccination. Study at large: Fractions containing few cells were prepared with SMART-Seq v4 Ultra Low Input.

A single record per CDR3 protein comes from TCRdb applying MiXCR to the 5' RACE reads. The data contain about 300,000 distinct CDR3 sequences, 6.8% of them singletons. The study, taken as a whole, reports: Abundant contaminating clonotypes from the bulk population could appear in FACS-sorted repertoires. Weaker, the secondary response peaked sooner, at day 5 versus 15.

The V gene's germline CDR1 is MNHEY and CDR2 SVGEGT. CDR3 length: 15 amino acids. The germline V and J ends were trimmed by 0 bases and 7 bases, with 13 bases remaining between them. In the case of this clonotype: Antigen unknown.

The sequenced sample was PBMCs, obtained more than 40 days after the first yellow fever vaccination. V usage is TRBV6-2 or TRBV6-3 and J usage is TRBJ2-1; D ambiguous. The TCR comes from a man between 18 and 35 years old who received the YFV17D yellow fever vaccine. This CDR3 reads CASSYSTPPANEQFF. CDR3 nucleotide sequence: TGTGCCAGCAGTTACTCGACCCCGCCAGCAAATGAGCAGTTCTTC.